The 16 T cell receptor beta chains given below trace back to one sample, sequenced in a study of T cell responses to AZD1222 COVID-19 vaccine (dated by TCRdb to the early 2020s). According to the study, the label for this sample's time point signals: about 28 days (+/-7) after the second vaccine dose. Libraries were constructed by the immunoSEQ multiplex PCR assay. Sourced from immuneACCESS, this table was stored by TCRdb with only in-frame sequences that have V and J called. A share of the clones is absent; for the studies checked, an unresolved V gene accounts for under half, and the remainder has no known explanation. The sample has around 150,000 clones on record, approximately 92% of them singletons. 3% to 4% of the sample is in the top ten clones. Sequenced here: peripheral blood, sampled 28 days after the second AZD1222 dose. The origin of the receptors is an adult who received the AZD1222 COVID-19 vaccine.

The chain recombines TRBV5-1 with TRBJ1-1; a weak D match, TRBD1 (5 bases). Trimming took off 4 bases at V and 11 bases at J, with 24 bases between the two ends. Germline V gives CDR1 SGHRS, CDR2 YFSETQ. The CDR3 length is 15 residues. DNA of the CDR3: TGCGCCAGCAGCGCGCGGGGAGGTACGGACAAAGGGGCTTTCTTT. Protein: CASSARGGTDKGAFF.

The chain combines TRBV24-1 with TRBJ2-3; TRBD2 agrees at 8 bases. Germline CDR1 reads KGHDR; CDR2 reads SFDVKD. This CDR3 is 16 amino acids long. V shed 4 bases and J 2 bases; nucleotides not matched to a gene: 7. The CDR3 is CATSDPRGGYTDTQYF. CDR3 DNA: TGTGCCACCAGTGACCCTCGGGGGGGTTACACAGATACGCAGTATTTT.

The gene calls are TRBV27 and TRBJ1-6, with D perhaps TRBD1 (6 bases). V dropped 2 bases and J dropped 7 bases, with 9 bases sitting between them. Germline values: CDR1 MNHEY, CDR2 SMNVEV (reference sequence). The CDR3 runs to 14 residues. The CDR3 is CASSLQGPNSPLHF. CDR3 nucleotides: TGTGCCAGCAGTTTACAGGGGCCCAATTCACCCCTCCACTTT.

V and J are TRBV4-1 and TRBJ1-1; D gene unclear. V shed 3 bases and J shed 7 bases, with 12 bases lying between them. The germline gives CDR1 MGHRA, CDR2 YSYEKL. The CDR3 is 13 amino acids. DNA for the CDR3: TGCGCCAGCAGCCAGACAAGGACGGTTGAAGCTTTCTTT. Translating gives CASSQTRTVEAFF.

J is TRBJ2-7 and V is TRBV28; no firm D call. The CDR3 extends over 14 amino acids. Trimming pared 4 bases from V and 0 bases from J, leaving 10 bases between. Germline values: CDR1 MDHEN, CDR2 SYDVKM. The CDR3 DNA sequence: TGTGCCAGCAGTTCCCCTGGATACTCCTACGAGCAGTACTTC. Residues: CASSSPGYSYEQYF.

This CDR3 is CASSRDREKLFF. CDR3 coding DNA: TGTGCCAGTAGTCGGGACAGGGAAAAACTGTTTTTT. The chain joins TRBV19 to TRBJ1-4; 8 positions match TRBD1. V lost 5 bases, J lost 8 bases, and 1 base stayed unmatched. This CDR3 has 12 residues. Germline CDR1 LNHDA, CDR2 SQIVND (reference sequence).

The rearrangement uses TRBV6-5 and TRBJ1-2; tentative D call: TRBD1 (6 bases). The germline gives CDR1 MNHEY, CDR2 SVGAGI. Trimming took off 5 bases at V and 8 bases at J, with 18 bases between the two ends. This CDR3 region has 14 residues. The CDR3 DNA is TGTGCCAGCAGTCGGCCACAGGGACTTAAAGGCTACACCTTC. This encodes CASSRPQGLKGYTF.

Regarding this clone: The sample has other DNA sequences that encode this CDR3 too. The chain has TRBV7-2 and TRBJ2-3; D call uncertain. Germline CDR1 reads SGHTA; CDR2 reads FQGNSA. The CDR3 length is 11 residues. V was clipped by 6 bases and J by 3 bases, with 4 bases between them. The CDR3: CASSFTDTQYF. For the CDR3, the DNA is TGTGCCAGCAGTTTTACAGATACGCAGTATTTT.

The J gene is TRBJ2-2, the V gene TRBV18; TRBD2 is a possible D gene (5 bases). The CDR3 is 17 residues long. V lost 5 bases, J lost 2 bases, and 18 bases lay in between. In germline, CDR1 is KGHSH, CDR2 LQKENI. CDR3: CASSNNWGEDNTGELFF. The DNA of the CDR3 is TGTGCCAGCTCAAACAATTGGGGAGAGGACAACACCGGGGAGCTGTTTTTT. The variable domain in full, completed from reference TRBV18 and TRBJ2-2, reads NAGVMQNPRHLVRRRGQEARLRCSPMKGHSHVYWYRQLPEEGLKFMVYLQKENIIDESGMPKERFSAEFPKEGPSILRIQQVVRGDSAAYFCASSNNWGEDNTGELFFGEGSRLTVL.

The V gene is TRBV28, the J gene TRBJ2-7, with 9 nucleotides matching TRBD2. CDR1 is MDHEN, CDR2 SYDVKM, per germline. V shed 6 bases and J 4 bases; nucleotides not matched to a gene: 4. The CDR3 covers 13 residues. CDR3 loop: CASRGLAVYEQYF. The DNA of the CDR3 is TGTGCCAGCAGGGGACTAGCAGTGTACGAGCAGTACTTC.

The V and J genes are TRBV10-3 and TRBJ2-7; 13 bases line up with TRBD2. J gave up 0 bases and V 3 bases, and 2 bases lay outside the gene matches. CDR3 length equals 16 residues. CDR1 is ENHRY and CDR2 is SYGVKD in the germline V gene. The CDR3 spells CAISEGLAGASYEQYF. In DNA, the CDR3 is TGTGCCATCAGTGAAGGACTAGCGGGAGCCTCCTACGAGCAGTACTTC.

The chain links TRBV3-1 (or the pseudogene TRBV3-2) to TRBJ1-1; D is uncertain. The CDR3 loop spans 13 amino acids. Per the germline V gene, CDR1 is LGHDT and CDR2 is YNNKEL (reference sequence). Trimming left V 2 bases short and J 7 bases short, with 11 bases between. CDR3: CASSQSVVGEAFF. In DNA, the CDR3 is TGTGCCAGCAGCCAATCGGTTGTCGGTGAAGCTTTCTTT.

The chain is built from TRBV19 and TRBJ1-2; D is undetermined. The CDR3 totals 13 residues. Trimming cost V 4 bases and J 2 bases, with 8 bases left between them. Germline CDR1 is LNHDA and CDR2 is SQIVND (reference sequence). The CDR3 coding sequence is TGTGCCAGTAGTAAGACGGTGAACTATGGCTACACCTTC. Protein: CASSKTVNYGYTF. The full variable domain, with the rest looked up from reference TRBV19 and TRBJ1-2, is DGGITQSPKYLFRKEGQNVTLSCEQNLNHDAMYWYRQDPGQGLRLIYYSQIVNDFQKGDIAEGYSVSREKKESFPLTVTSAQKNPTAFYLCASSKTVNYGYTFGSGTRLTVV.

The genes are TRBV2 and TRBJ1-6; no reliable D call. The germline V and J ends were trimmed by 8 bases and 7 bases, with 12 bases remaining between them. The CDR3 is made up of 13 amino acids. CDR1 and CDR2 from the germline V gene are SNHLY and FYNNEI. As DNA, the CDR3 is TGTGCCAGCGAATGGCTGCGGAATTCACCCCTCCACTTT. Translating it yields CASEWLRNSPLHF. The whole variable domain, filled in from reference TRBV2 and TRBJ1-6, reads EPEVTQTPSHQVTQMGQEVILRCVPISNHLYFYWYRQILGQKVEFLVSFYNNEISEKSEIFDDQFSVERPDGSNFTLKIRSTKLEDSAMYFCASEWLRNSPLHFGNGTRLTVT.

The chain has TRBV28 and TRBJ1-2, with D hard to call. The ends were cut back, 6 bases at V and 4 bases at J, with 6 bases in the middle. The CDR3 consists of 11 residues. CDR1 is MDHEN, CDR2 SYDVKM, per germline. The CDR3 DNA reads as TGTGCCAGCAGGGAGACCTATGGCTACACCTTC. Translated, it gives CASRETYGYTF.

V and J are TRBV2 and TRBJ1-5; unclear D gene. CDR1 is SNHLY and CDR2 is FYNNEI in the germline V gene. Trimming stripped 6 bases from V and 2 bases from J, with 8 bases between. The CDR3 runs to 13 residues. The CDR3 sequence: CASRNDGNQPQHF. The CDR3, as DNA: TGTGCCAGCAGAAACGACGGCAATCAGCCCCAGCATTTT.